Listed below are T cell receptor beta chains from one sample, sequenced in a study of cytomegalovirus exposure and HLA in healthy donors. Sequencing used immunoSEQ multiplex PCR; TCRdb keeps in-frame clones, though not all of them. The repertoire holds about 130,000 clones, with just under 85% as singletons. Sequenced input: PBMCs. These receptor sequences come from a man younger than 45 in good health and CMV-seropositive. Each CDR3 is given with its conserved first and last residue. Fields, in order: CDR3 length, V gene, D gene, J gene, clone size, CDR3 DNA, CDR3 protein. A D gene is named only where the DNA matches it firmly. Part of the rows lack a size; the others show once, few, many or a class for expanded clones.

14	TRBV5-1	-	TRBJ2-7	-	TGCGCCAGCAGCCGCGGGCCCCTCGACGGCGAGCAGTACTTC	CASSRGPLDGEQYF
11	TRBV12-5	-	TRBJ1-2	-	TGTGCTAGTGGTTTTCTGGAGGGCTACACCTTC	CASGFLEGYTF
15	TRBV9	TRBD2	TRBJ2-1	-	TGTGCCAGCAGCGACCCAGGGCTAGGGAGGGATGAGCAGTTCTTC	CASSDPGLGRDEQFF
13	TRBV27	-	TRBJ1-5	-	TGTGCCAGCAGCCCAGGGGGCAATCAGCCCCAGCATTTT	CASSPGGNQPQHF
14	TRBV11-3	TRBD2	TRBJ2-7	-	TGTGCCAGCAGCTTAGGAGCGGGGGGGAACGAGCAGTACTTC	CASSLGAGGNEQYF
16	TRBV7-9	-	TRBJ2-2	-	TGTGCCAGCAGCTTAGATGTCTACCGGTACACCGGGGAGCTGTTTTTT	CASSLDVYRYTGELFF
15	TRBV5-1	TRBD2	TRBJ2-3	-	TGCGCCAGCAGCTTACTAGCGGGTTTATCAGATACGCAGTATTTT	CASSLLAGLSDTQYF
15	TRBV9	TRBD2	TRBJ2-1	-	TGTGCCAGCAGTGTCGGTAGCGGGAGCTACAATGAGCAGTTCTTC	CASSVGSGSYNEQFF
13	TRBV9	TRBD1	TRBJ1-1	few	TGTGCCAGCAGCGTAAGGGACAGGGCTGAAGCTTTCTTT	CASSVRDRAEAFF
16	TRBV5-1	-	TRBJ1-3	-	TGCGCCAGCAGCTTGGCAACAACAGGGACTGGAAACACCATATATTTT	CASSLATTGTGNTIYF
15	TRBV9	-	TRBJ2-1	many	TGTGCCAGCAGCGTAAGGGACTTCACCTACAATGAGCAGTTCTTC	CASSVRDFTYNEQFF
18	TRBV6-1	TRBD1	TRBJ2-2	-	TGTGCCAGCAGTGAGTCCCGGGACAGGAACCGCTGGGGCGGGGAGCTGTTTTTT	CASSESRDRNRWGGELFF
13	TRBV19	-	TRBJ2-5	-	TGTGCCAGTAGTCGACAGCCCCAAGAGACCCAGTACTTC	CASSRQPQETQYF
17	TRBV14	-	TRBJ2-1	-	TGTGCCAGCAGCCAACGGGACATCAGTAAGCCTTACAATGAGCAGTTCTTC	CASSQRDISKPYNEQFF
14	TRBV27	-	TRBJ2-2	once	TGTGCCAGCAGTCTACAGGGATACACCGGGGAGCTGTTTTTT	CASSLQGYTGELFF
14	TRBV19	TRBD1	TRBJ1-1	-	TGTGCCAGTAGTATTCGACAGGGACACACTGAAGCTTTCTTT	CASSIRQGHTEAFF
11	TRBV18	-	TRBJ2-3	few	TGTGCCAGCTCACCCTCAGATACGCAGTATTTT	CASSPSDTQYF
14	TRBV11-2	TRBD1	TRBJ1-5	-	TGTGCCAGCAGCTCAGGGGGCCCCGGTCAGCCCCAGCATTTT	CASSSGGPGQPQHF
13	TRBV6-6	TRBD1	TRBJ1-6	-	TGTGCCAGCCGACAGGGCGGGGATTCACCCCTCCACTTT	CASRQGGDSPLHF
18	TRBV7-8	TRBD2	TRBJ2-1	few	TGTGCCAGCAGCTTAGCGGGTATCGATCTAGCGGGGCGGAATGAGCAGTTCTTC	CASSLAGIDLAGRNEQFF
14	TRBV6-1	TRBD1	TRBJ2-7	-	TGTGCCAGCAGTCGGGCAGGGGGCTCGTACGAGCAGTACTTC	CASSRAGGSYEQYF
13	TRBV7-6	-	TRBJ2-1	-	TGTGCCAGCAGCTTAGGGGACTTCAATGAGCAGTTCTTC	CASSLGDFNEQFF
12	TRBV10-3	-	TRBJ2-7	-	TGTGCCATCAGTGGCGGGTGGGACGAGCAGTACTTC	CAISGGWDEQYF
12	TRBV5-1	TRBD1	TRBJ1-2	-	TGCGCCAGCAGCCAACAGGGGCATGGCTACACCTTC	CASSQQGHGYTF
15	TRBV5-1	TRBD1	TRBJ1-1	few	TGCGCCAGCAGCTTGGAGGGGGCAGGGAACACTGAAGCTTTCTTT	CASSLEGAGNTEAFF
15	TRBV7-2	TRBD2	TRBJ2-7	-	TGTGCCAGCAGCTTGGGGACTAGCGGGACCTACGAGCAGTACTTC	CASSLGTSGTYEQYF
17	TRBV4-1	TRBD2	TRBJ2-3	-	TGCGCCAGCAGCCAAGATAGTATCGGGAGGGCGTCGGATACGCAGTATTTT	CASSQDSIGRASDTQYF
15	TRBV7-3	TRBD1	TRBJ1-6	-	TGTGCCAGCAGCTTTACGTGGGACAGAAATTCACCCCTCCACTTT	CASSFTWDRNSPLHF
15	TRBV7-6	-	TRBJ2-1	-	TGTGCCAGCAGCTTAGAATCTGTCGTCTACAATGAGCAGTTCTTC	CASSLESVVYNEQFF
15	TRBV7-8	-	TRBJ1-4	-	TGTGCCAGCAGGCCCCGGGTGCCAACTAATGAAAAACTGTTTTTT	CASRPRVPTNEKLFF
15	TRBV29-1	TRBD2	TRBJ2-1	-	TGCAGCCACCGACTAGCGGGAGGGCCAGAAAATGAGCAGTTCTTC	CSHRLAGGPENEQFF
14	TRBV5-1	-	TRBJ2-1	-	TGCGCCAGCAGCTTCGGACAGATCTACAATGAGCAGTTCTTC	CASSFGQIYNEQFF
15	TRBV2	TRBD1	TRBJ2-7	-	TGTGCCAGCAGTGAAGAGGACAGGGTATCTGACGAGCAGTACTTC	CASSEEDRVSDEQYF